This is a list of T cell receptor beta chains from one sample in a study of metastatic and nonmetastatic thyroid tumors. TCRdb used MiXCR to call clones anew from the PCR reads. The sample records about 49,000 clones, approximately 22% being singletons. Sequencing input: blood. Every receptor here comes from a female donor with papillary thyroid cancer or a benign thyroid nodule (not recorded which). Some clones in this sample may be carry-over from other donors' samples. Each CDR3 is given with its conserved first and last residue. A D gene is named only where the DNA matches it firmly. Sizes are listed as how often the clone was seen (once, few, many) or a class if it is expanded.

D | J | size | V | CDR3 | DNA
NA | TRBJ2-3 | many | TRBV20-1 | CSAAQALDTQYF | TGCAGTGCGGCACAGGCCTTAGATACGCAGTATTTT
TRBD2 | TRBJ2-7 | few | TRBV28 | CASASRLAGDEQYF | TGTGCCAGCGCTTCCCGGCTAGCGGGAGACGAGCAGTACTTC
TRBD1 | TRBJ2-2 | many | TRBV30 | CAWSSRDRNTGELFF | TGTGCCTGGAGTTCCCGGGACAGGAACACCGGGGAGCTGTTTTTT
TRBD2 | TRBJ2-1 | many | TRBV27 | CASSLFTSGNNEQFF | TGTGCCAGCAGTTTGTTTACTAGCGGTAACAATGAGCAGTTCTTC
TRBD1 | TRBJ1-2 | many | TRBV28 | CASSSYTGVGYTF | TGTGCCAGCAGTTCCTACACAGGGGTTGGCTACACCTTC
TRBD1 | TRBJ1-1 | many | TRBV4-1 | CASSQGRQGTTEAFF | TGCGCCAGCAGCCAGGGCCGACAGGGGACCACTGAAGCTTTCTTT
TRBD2 | TRBJ2-1 | many | TRBV5-1 | CASSSLAGGPNEQFF | TGCGCCAGCAGCTCACTAGCGGGAGGGCCGAATGAGCAGTTCTTC
TRBD1 | TRBJ2-5 | many | TRBV5-5 | CASSLGQGIETQYF | TGTGCCAGCAGCCTAGGACAGGGCATTGAGACCCAGTACTTC
TRBD1 | TRBJ2-5 | many | TRBV7-9 | CASSLGSGGETQYF | TGTGCCAGCAGCTTAGGTTCAGGGGGTGAGACCCAGTACTTC
TRBD1 | TRBJ2-7 | many | TRBV27 | CASSSSRGREQYF | TGTGCCAGCAGTTCCTCCAGGGGGCGAGAGCAGTACTTC
TRBD2 | TRBJ2-1 | many | TRBV10-3 | CAISEGLAGVVSHNEQFF | TGTGCCATCAGTGAGGGACTAGCGGGAGTGGTTTCACACAATGAGCAGTTCTTC
NA | TRBJ2-7 | few | TRBV28 | CASMERSYEQYF | TGTGCCAGCATGGAGCGGTCCTACGAGCAGTACTTC